This T cell receptor beta chain was documented in a study of T cell responses to AZD1222 COVID-19 vaccine. The assay was immunoSEQ multiplex PCR, and TCRdb's table has in-frame clones only and misses some. The sample includes more than 85,000 clones, around nine tenths of them seen just once. The germline CDR1 and CDR2 sequences are SEHNR and FQNEAQ (reference sequence). There are 14 residues in the CDR3. Trimming removed 5 bases from V and 2 bases from J; junction bases left unmatched: 4. In its sample, this clone was seen a few times. Sequencing was performed on peripheral blood, taken on day 0 of AZD1222 vaccination. The chain carries TRBV7-9 and TRBJ2-3, with 7 nucleotides matching TRBD1. The clonotype comes from an adult in good health. CDR3: CASSRDSNTDTQYF. The CDR3 DNA sequence: TGTGCCAGCAGCCGGGACAGCAACACAGATACGCAGTATTTT.